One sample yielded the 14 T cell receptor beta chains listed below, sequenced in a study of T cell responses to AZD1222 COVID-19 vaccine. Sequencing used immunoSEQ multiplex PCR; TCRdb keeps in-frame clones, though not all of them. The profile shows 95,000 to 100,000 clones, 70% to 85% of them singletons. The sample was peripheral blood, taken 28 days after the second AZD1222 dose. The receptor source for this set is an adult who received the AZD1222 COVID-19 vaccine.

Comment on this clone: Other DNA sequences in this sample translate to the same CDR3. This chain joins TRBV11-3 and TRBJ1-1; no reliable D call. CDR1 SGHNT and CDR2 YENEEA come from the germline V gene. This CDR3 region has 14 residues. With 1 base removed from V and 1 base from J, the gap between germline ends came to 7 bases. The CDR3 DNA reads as TGTGCCAGCAGCTTAGGCAGGCAGAACACTGAAGCTTTCTTT. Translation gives CASSLGRQNTEAFF.

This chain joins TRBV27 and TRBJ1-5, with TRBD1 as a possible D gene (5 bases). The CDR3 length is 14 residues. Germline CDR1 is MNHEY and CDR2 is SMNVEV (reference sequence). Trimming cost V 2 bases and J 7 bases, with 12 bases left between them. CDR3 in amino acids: CASSLAGLNQPQHF. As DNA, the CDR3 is TGTGCCAGCAGTTTAGCAGGGCTCAACCAGCCCCAGCATTTT.

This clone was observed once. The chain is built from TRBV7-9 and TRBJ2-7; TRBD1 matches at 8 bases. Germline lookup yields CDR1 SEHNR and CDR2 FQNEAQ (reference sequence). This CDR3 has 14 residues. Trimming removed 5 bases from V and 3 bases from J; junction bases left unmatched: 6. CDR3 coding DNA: TGTGCCAGCAGCCGATTAACAGGGGGCTACGAGCAGTACTTC. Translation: CASSRLTGGYEQYF.

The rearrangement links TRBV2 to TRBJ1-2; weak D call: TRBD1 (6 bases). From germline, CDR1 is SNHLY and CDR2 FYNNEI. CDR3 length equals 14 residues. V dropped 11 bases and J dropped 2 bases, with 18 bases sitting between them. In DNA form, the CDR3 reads TGTGCCCGCTACGACAACAGGGAGAACTATGGCTACACCTTC. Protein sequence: CARYDNRENYGYTF.

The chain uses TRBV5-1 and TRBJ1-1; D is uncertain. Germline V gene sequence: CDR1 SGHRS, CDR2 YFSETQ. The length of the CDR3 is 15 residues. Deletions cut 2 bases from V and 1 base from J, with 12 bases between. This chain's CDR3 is CASSLALPANTEAFF. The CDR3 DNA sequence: TGCGCCAGCAGCTTAGCATTGCCCGCGAACACTGAAGCTTTCTTT.

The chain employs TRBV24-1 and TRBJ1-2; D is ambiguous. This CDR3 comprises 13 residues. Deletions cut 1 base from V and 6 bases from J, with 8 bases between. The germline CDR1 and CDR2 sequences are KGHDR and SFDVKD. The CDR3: CATSDLSVDGYTF. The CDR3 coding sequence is TGTGCCACCAGTGATTTATCCGTCGATGGCTACACCTTC.

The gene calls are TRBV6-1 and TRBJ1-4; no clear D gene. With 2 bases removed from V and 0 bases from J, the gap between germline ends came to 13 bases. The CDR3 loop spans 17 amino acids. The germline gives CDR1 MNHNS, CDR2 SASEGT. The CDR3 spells CASSELKGAATNEKLFF. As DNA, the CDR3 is TGTGCCAGCAGTGAACTTAAGGGTGCGGCAACTAATGAAAAACTGTTTTTT.

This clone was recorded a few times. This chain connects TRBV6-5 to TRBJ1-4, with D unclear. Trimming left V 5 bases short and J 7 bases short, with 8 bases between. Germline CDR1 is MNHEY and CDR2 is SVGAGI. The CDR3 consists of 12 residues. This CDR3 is CASSTLGEKLFF. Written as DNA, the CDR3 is TGTGCCAGCAGTACCCTCGGTGAAAAACTGTTTTTT.

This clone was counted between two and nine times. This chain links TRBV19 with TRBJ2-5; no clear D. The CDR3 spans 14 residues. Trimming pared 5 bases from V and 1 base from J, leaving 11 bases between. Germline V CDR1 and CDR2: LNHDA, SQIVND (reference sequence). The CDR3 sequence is CASSLYRSQETQYF. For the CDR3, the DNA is TGTGCCAGTAGTCTCTACAGAAGCCAAGAGACCCAGTACTTC.

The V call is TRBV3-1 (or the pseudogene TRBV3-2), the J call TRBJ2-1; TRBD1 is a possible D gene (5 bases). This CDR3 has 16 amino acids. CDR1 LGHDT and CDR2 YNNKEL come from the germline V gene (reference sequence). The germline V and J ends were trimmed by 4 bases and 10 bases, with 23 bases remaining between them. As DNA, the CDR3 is TGTGCCAGCAGCCTTAAAAACGGCCTGGGGCTGCAGGAGCAGTTCTTC. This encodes CASSLKNGLGLQEQFF.

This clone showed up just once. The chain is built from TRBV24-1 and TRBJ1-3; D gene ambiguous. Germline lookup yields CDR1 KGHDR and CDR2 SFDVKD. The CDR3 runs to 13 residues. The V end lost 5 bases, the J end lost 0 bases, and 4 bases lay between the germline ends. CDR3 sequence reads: CATSAPSGNTIYF. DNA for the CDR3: TGTGCCACCAGTGCCCCCTCTGGAAACACCATATATTTT.

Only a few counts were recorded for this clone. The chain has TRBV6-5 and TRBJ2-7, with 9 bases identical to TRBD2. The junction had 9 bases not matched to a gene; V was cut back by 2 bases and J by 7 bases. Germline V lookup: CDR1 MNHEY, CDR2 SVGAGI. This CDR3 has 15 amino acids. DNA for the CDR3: TGTGCCAGCAGTTACGATGCGGGGGGGTCGGGGGAGCAGTACTTC. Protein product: CASSYDAGGSGEQYF.

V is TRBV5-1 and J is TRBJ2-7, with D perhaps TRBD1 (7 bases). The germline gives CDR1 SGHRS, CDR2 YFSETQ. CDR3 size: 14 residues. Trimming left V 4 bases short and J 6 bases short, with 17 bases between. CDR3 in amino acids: CASSPDREVGEQYF. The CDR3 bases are TGCGCCAGCAGCCCCGACAGGGAGGTAGGCGAGCAGTACTTC. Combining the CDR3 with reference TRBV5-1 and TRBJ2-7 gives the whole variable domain KAGVTQTPRYLIKTRGQQVTLSCSPISGHRSVSWYQQTPGQGLQFLFEYFSETQRNKGNFPGRFSGRQFSNSRSEMNVSTLELGDSALYLCASSPDREVGEQYFGPGTRLTVT.

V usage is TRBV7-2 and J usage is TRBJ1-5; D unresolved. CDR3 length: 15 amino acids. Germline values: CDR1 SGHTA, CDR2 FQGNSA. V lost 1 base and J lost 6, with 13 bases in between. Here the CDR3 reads CASSLGRVTTQPQHF. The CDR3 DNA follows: TGTGCCAGCAGCTTAGGAAGGGTCACCACTCAGCCCCAGCATTTT. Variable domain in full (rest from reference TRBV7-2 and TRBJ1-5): GAGVSQSPSNKVTEKGKDVELRCDPISGHTALYWYRQSLGQGLEFLIYFQGNSAPDKSGLPSDRFSAERTGGSVSTLTIQRTQQEDSAVYLCASSLGRVTTQPQHFGDGTRLSIL.